This T cell receptor beta chain was profiled in a study of OX40 agonist ivuxolimab in advanced cancers. As for the study in general: Ivuxolimab, an antibody acting as an agonist of OX40 (CD134), was used to treat patients.

Blood samples were obtained at baseline, cycle 4 day 1, and cycle 7 day 1. Produced via immunoSEQ multiplex PCR; TCRdb's table is partial and in-frame only. Of approximately 130,000 clones in the sample, about 93% were seen once. Study observations and caveats: Not determined was the antigen specificity of the expanded peripheral T cells. Compared with others, partial responders at 0.1-3.0 mg/kg displayed clonal expansion among the lowest.

This CDR3 is 15 amino acids long. CDR1 and CDR2 (germline): MNHEY, SVGAGI. V lost 5 bases, J lost 0 bases, and 4 bases stayed unmatched. As for this clone: Its specificity is not known.

The TCR comes from an adult with an advanced solid tumor such as melanoma, head and neck, liver or kidney cancer. The sequencing used CD4+ or CD8+ T cells sorted from blood, collected in a trial of the OX40 agonist ivuxolimab. This chain links TRBV6-5 with TRBJ2-3; 8 bases agree with TRBD2. As DNA, the CDR3 is TGTGCCAGCAGTCGTAGCGGGACTAGCACAGATACGCAGTATTTT. This gives the protein CASSRSGTSTDTQYF.